These 7 T cell receptor beta chains came from one sample sequenced in a study of control samples from healthy donors and cancer patients. The protocol was immunoSEQ multiplex PCR, while the TCRdb copy is restricted to in-frame clones and leaves out a portion. The sample lists roughly 120,000 clones, just over 90% occurring once. Sequencing was performed on blood. These receptors were obtained from a young woman in good health.

For this clone: The same CDR3 can be traced to other DNA sequences in this sample. The chain couples TRBV18 to TRBJ1-2; D not certain. The CDR3 totals 12 residues. Per germline, CDR1 KGHSH and CDR2 LQKENI. V was shortened by 3 bases and J by 4 bases, with 6 bases between the two germline ends. DNA of the CDR3: TGTGCCAGCTCACCGGGAAGCTATGGCTACACCTTC. As protein: CASSPGSYGYTF.

The CDR3 DNA reads TGTGCCAGCAGCCTGGGACTAGAGCTACAGGAGCAGTTCTTC. It yields the protein CASSLGLELQEQFF. The J gene is TRBJ2-1, the V gene TRBV7-6; 8 bases fit TRBD2. This CDR3 has 14 residues. Germline lookup yields CDR1 SGHVS and CDR2 FNYEAQ. J was trimmed by 10 bases and V by 5 bases; bases with no gene match: 10.

Comments on this clone: This same CDR3 is encoded by further DNA sequences in the sample. The chain combines TRBV24-1 with TRBJ1-6; D is unresolved. Germline CDR1 is KGHDR and CDR2 is SFDVKD. This CDR3 is built from 16 residues. V lost 8 bases and J lost 4, with 17 bases in between. The CDR3 sequence: CATTSVGIPYNSPLHF. The CDR3 DNA is TGTGCCACCACCTCTGTTGGGATCCCTTATAATTCACCCCTCCACTTT.

The chain links TRBV28 to TRBJ2-2; 7 bases agree with TRBD1. Germline V gives CDR1 MDHEN, CDR2 SYDVKM. The CDR3 has 14 amino acids. V shed 1 base, J shed 7 bases, and the junction held 3 bases outside the gene matches. CDR3 region: CASSLYRGGGELFF. DNA for the CDR3: TGTGCCAGCAGTTTATACAGGGGCGGCGGGGAGCTGTTTTTT.

This chain connects TRBV5-1 to TRBJ2-3; 8 bases map to TRBD1. Trimming cost V 5 bases and J 5 bases; bases outside gene matches: 4. This CDR3 spans 13 amino acids. Per the germline V gene, CDR1 is SGHRS and CDR2 is YFSETQ. CDR3 protein: CASRPRGQDTQYF. CDR3 DNA: TGCGCCAGCAGGCCCAGGGGGCAAGATACGCAGTATTTT.

The J gene is TRBJ2-7, the V gene TRBV27, with D possibly matching TRBD1 (5 bases). The germline CDR1 and CDR2 sequences are MNHEY and SMNVEV (reference sequence). The CDR3 spans 14 residues. Trimming shortened V by 6 bases and J by 1 base, and 13 bases separated the two germline ends. For the CDR3, the DNA is TGTGCCAGCAGGATGCAGGGATCATCCTACGAGCAGTACTTC. Encoded protein: CASRMQGSSYEQYF.

The chain carries TRBV27 and TRBJ1-5, with D perhaps TRBD1 (5 bases). CDR3 length: 14 amino acids. Germline values: CDR1 MNHEY, CDR2 SMNVEV (reference sequence). Trimming removed 6 bases from V and 2 bases from J, with 11 bases in between. The DNA of the CDR3 is TGTGCCAGCAGATCCAGGGAGGGCAATCAGCCCCAGCATTTT. Translating it yields CASRSREGNQPQHF.